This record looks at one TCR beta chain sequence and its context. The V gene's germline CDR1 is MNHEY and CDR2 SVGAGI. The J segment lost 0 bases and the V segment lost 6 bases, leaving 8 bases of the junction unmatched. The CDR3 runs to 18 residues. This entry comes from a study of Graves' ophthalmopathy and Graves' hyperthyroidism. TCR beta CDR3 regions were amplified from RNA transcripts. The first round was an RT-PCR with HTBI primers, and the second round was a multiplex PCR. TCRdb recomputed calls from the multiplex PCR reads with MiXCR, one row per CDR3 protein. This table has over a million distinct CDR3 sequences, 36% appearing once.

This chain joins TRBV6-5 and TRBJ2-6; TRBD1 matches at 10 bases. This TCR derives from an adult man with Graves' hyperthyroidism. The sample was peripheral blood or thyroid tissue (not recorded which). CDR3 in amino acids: CASRRQGARGSGANVLTF. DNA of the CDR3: TGTGCCAGCAGGAGACAGGGGGCAAGAGGCTCTGGGGCCAACGTCCTGACTTTC.